This T cell receptor beta chain emerged from a study of blood T cell repertoires in COVID-19. Across the whole study: Samples of COVID-19 (acute and convalescent) were obtained from the United States, Italy and Spain.

As originally analysed: Scientists estimated how many nucleated cells there were by amplifying reference gene primers. The protocol was immunoSEQ multiplex PCR, while the TCRdb copy is restricted to in-frame clones and leaves out a portion. The V and J calls and the clone size are those of that table, but D and trimming were determined from the DNA. The table has over 250,000 clones, approximately 78% seen once. This CDR3 spans 15 amino acids. Losses at the gene ends were 3 bases for V and 6 bases for J; bases not matched to a gene: 7. Germline assignment: CDR1 LNHDA and CDR2 SQIVND (reference sequence). Adults between roughly 18 and 90 years of age took part from 20 to 25 US areas. Categorization into cohorts depended on clinical history that participants reported.

This sequence was found in a man aged 40-49 years who had been exposed to COVID-19. The specimen was PBMCs or T cells enriched from blood (not recorded which). The V and J genes are TRBV19 and TRBJ1-2; 10 bases fit TRBD1. The CDR3 sequence is CASSIYGTGVNGYTF. The CDR3 region has the DNA TGTGCCAGTAGTATTTACGGGACAGGGGTTAATGGCTACACCTTC.